This T cell receptor (beta chain) is from a study of spatial heterogeneity in lung cancer. Time point specified: sample taken at primary tumor resection. There were 70 to 80 donors, all of them untreated patients with early-stage non-small cell lung cancer. The study tagged each TCR cDNA molecule with a unique molecular identifier. TCRdb fed the 5' RACE reads into MiXCR, producing one record per CDR3 protein. The repertoire holds around 45,000 distinct CDR3 sequences, with roughly 13% as singletons. The origin of this receptor is a male donor with early-stage non-small cell lung cancer. Specimen: PBMCs, collected at surgery.

The CDR3 loop is CASSLWASSETQYF. The CDR3 DNA follows: TGTGCCAGCAGCTTGTGGGCTAGCTCGGAGACCCAGTACTTC. The gene calls are TRBV5-6 and TRBJ2-5; TRBD2 is a possible D gene (5 bases). Germline V gene sequence: CDR1 SGHDT, CDR2 YYEEEE. This CDR3 region has 14 residues. V lost 1 base and J 5 bases, leaving 12 bases between the germline ends.